This T cell receptor (beta chain) derives from a study of T cell changes during pregnancy in multiple sclerosis. Repertoires were generated with immunoSEQ multiplex PCR, while TCRdb's copy carries only in-frame clones and drops some. The data show about 110,000 clones, with approximately 90% seen just once and roughly 1.4% held by the top ten. The sequencing here drew on peripheral blood, taken in the third trimester of pregnancy. This clonotype originated in a female donor with multiple sclerosis, enrolled in a pregnancy study.

The CDR3, as DNA: TGTGCCAGCGACAGGGCAATGAACACTGAAGCTTTCTTT. The encoded protein is CASDRAMNTEAFF. The chain links TRBV6-1 to TRBJ1-1; 7 nucleotides agree with TRBD1. Trimming removed 8 bases from V and 0 bases from J; junction bases left unmatched: 3. The germline V gene has CDR1 MNHNS and CDR2 SASEGT. The CDR3 covers 13 residues.